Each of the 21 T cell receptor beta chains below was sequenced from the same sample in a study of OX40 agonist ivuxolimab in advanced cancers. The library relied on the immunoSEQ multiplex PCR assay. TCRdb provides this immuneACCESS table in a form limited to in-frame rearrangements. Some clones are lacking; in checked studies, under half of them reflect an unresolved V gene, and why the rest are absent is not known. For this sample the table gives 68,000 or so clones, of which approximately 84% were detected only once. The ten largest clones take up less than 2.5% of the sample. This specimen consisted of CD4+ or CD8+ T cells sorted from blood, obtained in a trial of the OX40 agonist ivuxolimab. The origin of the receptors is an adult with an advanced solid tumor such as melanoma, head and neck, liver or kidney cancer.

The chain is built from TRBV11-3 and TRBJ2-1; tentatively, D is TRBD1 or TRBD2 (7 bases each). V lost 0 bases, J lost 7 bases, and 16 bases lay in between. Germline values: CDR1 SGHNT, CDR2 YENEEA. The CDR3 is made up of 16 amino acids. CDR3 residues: CASSLDRVQGGNEQFF. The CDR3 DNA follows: TGTGCCAGCAGCTTAGATCGAGTTCAGGGGGGGAATGAGCAGTTCTTC.

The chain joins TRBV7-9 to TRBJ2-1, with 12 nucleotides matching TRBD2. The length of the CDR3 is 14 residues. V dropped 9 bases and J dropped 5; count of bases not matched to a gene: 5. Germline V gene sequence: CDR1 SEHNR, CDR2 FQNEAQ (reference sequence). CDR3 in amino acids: CASLAGGDHNEQFF. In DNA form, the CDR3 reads TGTGCCAGTCTAGCGGGAGGGGACCACAATGAGCAGTTCTTC.

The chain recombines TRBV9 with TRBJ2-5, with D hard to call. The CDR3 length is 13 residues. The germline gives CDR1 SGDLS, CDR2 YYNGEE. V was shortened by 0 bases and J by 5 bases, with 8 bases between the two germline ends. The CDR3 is CASSVGGRETQYF. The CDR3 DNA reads TGTGCCAGCAGCGTAGGCGGTCGCGAGACCCAGTACTTC.

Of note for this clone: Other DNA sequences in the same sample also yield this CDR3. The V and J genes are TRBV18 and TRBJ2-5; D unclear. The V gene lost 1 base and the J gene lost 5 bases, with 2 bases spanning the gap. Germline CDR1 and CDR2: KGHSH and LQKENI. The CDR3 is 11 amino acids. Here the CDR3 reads CASSPQETQYF. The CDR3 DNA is TGTGCCAGCTCACCACAGGAGACCCAGTACTTC.

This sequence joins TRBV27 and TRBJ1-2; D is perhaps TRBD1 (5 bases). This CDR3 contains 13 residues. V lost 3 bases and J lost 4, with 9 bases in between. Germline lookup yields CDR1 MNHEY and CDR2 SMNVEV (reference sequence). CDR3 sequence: CASSFRDFYGYTF. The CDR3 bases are TGTGCCAGCAGTTTCCGGGACTTCTATGGCTACACCTTC.

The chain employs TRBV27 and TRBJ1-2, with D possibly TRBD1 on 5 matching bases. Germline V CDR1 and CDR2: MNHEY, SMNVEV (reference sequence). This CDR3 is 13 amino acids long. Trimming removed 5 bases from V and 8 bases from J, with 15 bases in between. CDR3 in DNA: TGTGCCAGCAGTCTGGACGGGGGTGGGGGCTACACCTTC. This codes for CASSLDGGGGYTF.

Here the CDR3 reads CASRRGCGPETQYF. For the CDR3, the DNA is TGCGCCAGCAGGAGAGGGTGTGGGCCAGAGACCCAGTACTTC. V and J are TRBV23-1 and TRBJ2-5; maybe TRBD2 (5 bases). TRBV23-1 qualifies as an ORF whose function is uncertain. Trimming left V 6 bases short and J 4 bases short, with 15 bases between. The CDR3 contains 14 residues.

The CDR3 reads CASSSTGGSGELFF. The CDR3 DNA reads TGTGCCAGCAGCTCGACAGGGGGGTCCGGGGAGCTGTTTTTT. The chain combines TRBV7-7 with TRBJ2-2; 9 bases map to TRBD1. The V and J ends lost 4 bases and 6 bases, in that order; junction bases with no gene match: 3. Germline-derived CDR1 and CDR2 are SSHAT and FNYEAQ (reference sequence). This CDR3 has 14 residues.

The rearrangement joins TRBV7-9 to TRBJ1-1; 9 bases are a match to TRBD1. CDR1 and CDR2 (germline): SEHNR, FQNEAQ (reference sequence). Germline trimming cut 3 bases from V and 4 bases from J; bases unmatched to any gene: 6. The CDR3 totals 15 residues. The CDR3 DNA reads TGTGCCAGCAGCTTTATGGGACAGGGAAGCACTGAAGCTTTCTTT. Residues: CASSFMGQGSTEAFF.

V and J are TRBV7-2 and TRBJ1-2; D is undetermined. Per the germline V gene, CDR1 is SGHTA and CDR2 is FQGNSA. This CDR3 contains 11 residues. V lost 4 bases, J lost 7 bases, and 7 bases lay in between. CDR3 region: CASSWEAGYTF. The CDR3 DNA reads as TGTGCCAGCAGCTGGGAGGCTGGCTACACCTTC.

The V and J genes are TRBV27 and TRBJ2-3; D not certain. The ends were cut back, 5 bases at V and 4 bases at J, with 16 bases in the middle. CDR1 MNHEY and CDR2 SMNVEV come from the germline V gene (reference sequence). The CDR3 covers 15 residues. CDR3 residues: CASSPTRYGADTQYF. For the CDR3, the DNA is TGTGCCAGCAGTCCGACCCGATATGGCGCAGATACGCAGTATTTT.

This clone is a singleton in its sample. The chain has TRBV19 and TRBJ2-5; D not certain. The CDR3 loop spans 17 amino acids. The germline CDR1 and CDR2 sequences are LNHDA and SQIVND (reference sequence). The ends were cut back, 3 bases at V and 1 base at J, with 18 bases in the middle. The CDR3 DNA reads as TGTGCCAGTAGTATGGCCGCCGCGGCTCTAGTCCAAGAGACCCAGTACTTC. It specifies CASSMAAAALVQETQYF.

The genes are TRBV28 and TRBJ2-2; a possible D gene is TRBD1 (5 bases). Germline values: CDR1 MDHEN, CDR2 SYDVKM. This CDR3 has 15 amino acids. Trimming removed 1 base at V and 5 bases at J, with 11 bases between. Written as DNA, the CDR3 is TGTGCCAGCAGTTTATTTCAGGGTTTGACCGGGGAGCTGTTTTTT. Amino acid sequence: CASSLFQGLTGELFF.

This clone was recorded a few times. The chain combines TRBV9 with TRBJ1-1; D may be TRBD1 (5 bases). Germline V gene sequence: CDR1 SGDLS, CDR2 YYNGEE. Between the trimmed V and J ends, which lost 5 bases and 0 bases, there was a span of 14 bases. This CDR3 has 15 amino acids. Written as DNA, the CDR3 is TGTGCCAGCAGTACTCAGGGACTCATGAACACTGAAGCTTTCTTT. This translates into CASSTQGLMNTEAFF.

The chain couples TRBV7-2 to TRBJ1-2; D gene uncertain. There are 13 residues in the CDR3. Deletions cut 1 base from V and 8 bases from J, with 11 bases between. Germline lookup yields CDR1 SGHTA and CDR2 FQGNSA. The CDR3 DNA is TGTGCCAGCAGCTTAGGTCCCCTTAACGGCTACACCTTC. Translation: CASSLGPLNGYTF.

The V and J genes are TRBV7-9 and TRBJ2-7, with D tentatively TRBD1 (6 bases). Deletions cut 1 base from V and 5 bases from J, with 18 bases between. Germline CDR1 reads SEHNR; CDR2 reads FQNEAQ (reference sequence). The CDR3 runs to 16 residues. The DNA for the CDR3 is TGTGCCAGCAGCTTAGAGGTACTGGACAGTACCCACGAGCAGTACTTC. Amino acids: CASSLEVLDSTHEQYF.

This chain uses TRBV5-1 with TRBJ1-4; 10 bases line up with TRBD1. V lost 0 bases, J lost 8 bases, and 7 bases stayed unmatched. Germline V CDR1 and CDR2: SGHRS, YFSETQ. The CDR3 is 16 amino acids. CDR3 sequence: CASSLGGTGVSEKLFF. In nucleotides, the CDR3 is TGCGCCAGCAGCTTGGGTGGGACAGGGGTCTCCGAAAAACTGTTTTTT.

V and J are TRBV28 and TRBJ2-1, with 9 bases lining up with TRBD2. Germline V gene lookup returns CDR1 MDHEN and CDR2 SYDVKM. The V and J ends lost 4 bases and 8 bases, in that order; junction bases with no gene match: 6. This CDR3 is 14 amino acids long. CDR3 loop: CASSSSGRRYEQFF. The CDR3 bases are TGTGCCAGCAGTTCGAGCGGGAGGAGGTATGAGCAGTTCTTC.

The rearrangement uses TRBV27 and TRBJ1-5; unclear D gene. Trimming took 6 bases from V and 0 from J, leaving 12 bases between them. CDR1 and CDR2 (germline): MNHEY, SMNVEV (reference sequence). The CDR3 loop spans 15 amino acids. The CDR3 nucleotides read TGTGCCAGCAGAGCTGGAGGAAATAGCAATCAGCCCCAGCATTTT. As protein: CASRAGGNSNQPQHF.

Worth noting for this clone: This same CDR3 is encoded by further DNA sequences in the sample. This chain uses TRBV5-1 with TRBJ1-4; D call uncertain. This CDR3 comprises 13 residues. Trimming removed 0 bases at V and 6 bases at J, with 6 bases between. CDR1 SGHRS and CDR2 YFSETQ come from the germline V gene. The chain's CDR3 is CASSLGADEKLFF. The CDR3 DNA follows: TGCGCCAGCAGCTTGGGGGCAGATGAAAAACTGTTTTTT. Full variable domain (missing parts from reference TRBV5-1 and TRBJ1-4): KAGVTQTPRYLIKTRGQQVTLSCSPISGHRSVSWYQQTPGQGLQFLFEYFSETQRNKGNFPGRFSGRQFSNSRSEMNVSTLELGDSALYLCASSLGADEKLFFGSGTQLSVL.

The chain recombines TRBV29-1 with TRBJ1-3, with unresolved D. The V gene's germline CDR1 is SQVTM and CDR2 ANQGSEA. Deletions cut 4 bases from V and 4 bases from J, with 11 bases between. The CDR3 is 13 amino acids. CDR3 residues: CSVAWAGGNTIYF. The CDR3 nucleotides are TGCAGCGTTGCCTGGGCTGGAGGAAACACCATATATTTT. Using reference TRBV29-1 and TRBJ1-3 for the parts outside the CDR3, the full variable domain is SAVISQKPSRDICQRGTSLTIQCQVDSQVTMMFWYRQQPGQSLTLIATANQGSEATYESGFVIDKFPISRPNLTFSTLTVSNMSPEDSSIYLCSVAWAGGNTIYFGEGSWLTVV.